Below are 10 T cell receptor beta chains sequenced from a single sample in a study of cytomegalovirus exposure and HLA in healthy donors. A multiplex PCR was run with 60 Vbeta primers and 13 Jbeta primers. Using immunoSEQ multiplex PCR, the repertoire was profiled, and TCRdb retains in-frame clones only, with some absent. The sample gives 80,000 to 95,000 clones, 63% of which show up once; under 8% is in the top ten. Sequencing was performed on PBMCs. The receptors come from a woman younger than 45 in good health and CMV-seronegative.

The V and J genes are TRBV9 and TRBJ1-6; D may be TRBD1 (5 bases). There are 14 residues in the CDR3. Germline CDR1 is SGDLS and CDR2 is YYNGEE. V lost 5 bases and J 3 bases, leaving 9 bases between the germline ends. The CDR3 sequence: CASRGGGYNSPLHF. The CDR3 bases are TGTGCCAGCAGGGGCGGGGGCTATAATTCACCCCTCCACTTT.

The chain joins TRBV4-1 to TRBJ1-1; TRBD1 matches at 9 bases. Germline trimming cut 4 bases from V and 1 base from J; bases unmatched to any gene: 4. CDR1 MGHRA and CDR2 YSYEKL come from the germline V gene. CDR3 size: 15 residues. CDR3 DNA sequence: TGCGCCAGCAGCCGCCCGGACAGGGGGAACACTGAAGCTTTCTTT. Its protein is CASSRPDRGNTEAFF.

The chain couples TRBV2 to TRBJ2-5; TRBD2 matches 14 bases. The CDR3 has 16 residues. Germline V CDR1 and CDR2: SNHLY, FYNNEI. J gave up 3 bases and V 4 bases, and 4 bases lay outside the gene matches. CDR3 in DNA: TGTGCCAGCAGTGGCTGGGGACTAGCGGGGGAAGAGACCCAGTACTTC. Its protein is CASSGWGLAGEETQYF.

CDR3 nucleotide sequence: TGTGCCAGCAGTTTATTTGGACTCGATGGCTACACCTTC. Translated: CASSLFGLDGYTF. The V gene is TRBV27, the J gene TRBJ1-2; D is undetermined. V was clipped by 1 base and J by 6 bases, with 9 bases between them. In germline, CDR1 is MNHEY, CDR2 SMNVEV (reference sequence). This CDR3 is 13 amino acids long.

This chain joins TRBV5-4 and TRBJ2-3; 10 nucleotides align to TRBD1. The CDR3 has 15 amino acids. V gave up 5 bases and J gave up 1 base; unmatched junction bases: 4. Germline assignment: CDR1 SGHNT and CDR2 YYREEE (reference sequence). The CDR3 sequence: CASSRGQGGTDTQYF. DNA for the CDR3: TGTGCCAGCAGTCGTGGACAGGGGGGCACAGATACGCAGTATTTT.

As DNA, the CDR3 is TGTGCCAGCAGCCAAGATCGAGGGCAGCCCCAGCATTTT. Translating gives CASSQDRGQPQHF. The gene calls are TRBV4-2 and TRBJ1-5, with no clear D. The V end was cut by 0 bases, the J end by 7 bases, with 7 bases between. CDR1 is LGHNA, CDR2 YNFKEQ, per germline. The CDR3 is 13 amino acids.

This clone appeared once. The CDR3 protein is CASGLQGLNTEAFF. The CDR3 coding sequence is TGCGCCAGCGGCCTTCAGGGATTAAACACTGAAGCTTTCTTT. The rearrangement uses TRBV5-1 and TRBJ1-1; perhaps TRBD1 as D (5 bases). The CDR3 runs to 14 residues. V was clipped by 7 bases and J by 2 bases, with 15 bases between them. The germline V gene encodes CDR1 SGHRS and CDR2 YFSETQ.

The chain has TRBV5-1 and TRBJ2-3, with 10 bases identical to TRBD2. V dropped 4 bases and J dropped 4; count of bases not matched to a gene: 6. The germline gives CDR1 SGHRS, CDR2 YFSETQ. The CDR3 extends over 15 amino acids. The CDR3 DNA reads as TGCGCCAGCAGCCCCAGCGGGGGGGCCTCAGATACGCAGTATTTT. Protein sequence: CASSPSGGASDTQYF. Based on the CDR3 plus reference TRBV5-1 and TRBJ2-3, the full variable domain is KAGVTQTPRYLIKTRGQQVTLSCSPISGHRSVSWYQQTPGQGLQFLFEYFSETQRNKGNFPGRFSGRQFSNSRSEMNVSTLELGDSALYLCASSPSGGASDTQYFGPGTRLTVL.

The DNA for the CDR3 is TGTGCCAGCAGTTACGGAAGGGGCACTAATAATTCACCCCTCCACTTT. Protein product: CASSYGRGTNNSPLHF. This rearrangement joins TRBV6-6 to TRBJ1-6; possible D gene TRBD1, 5 bases. V was shortened by 2 bases and J by 5 bases, with 13 bases between the two germline ends. This CDR3 is built from 16 residues. In germline, CDR1 is MNHNY, CDR2 SVGAGI (reference sequence).

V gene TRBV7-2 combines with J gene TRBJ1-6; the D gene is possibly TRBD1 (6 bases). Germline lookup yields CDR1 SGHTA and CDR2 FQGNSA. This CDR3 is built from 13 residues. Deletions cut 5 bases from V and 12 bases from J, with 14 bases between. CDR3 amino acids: CASSPQGTLPLHF. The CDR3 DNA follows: TGTGCCAGCAGCCCACAGGGTACCTTACCCCTCCACTTT.